These 14 T cell receptor beta chains share one sample of origin, sequenced in a study of human T cells and chemical hapten exposure. TCRdb redid the calling of the RACE reads with MiXCR, one entry per CDR3 protein. Among approximately 320,000 distinct CDR3 sequences listed, approximately 5% were seen once. This sample's time point: pre-sensitization, week 0. Treatment noted: therapeutic diphenylcyclopropenone sensitization with weekly scalp DPC. Sequenced here: whole blood, sampled in connection with sensitization to the hapten diphenylcyclopropenone (DPC). These receptors originate from a woman aged 18-30 years with alopecia areata. Some clones in this sample may be carry-over from other donors' samples.

This clonotype was recorded a few times. The chain employs TRBV24-1 and TRBJ2-1; perhaps D is TRBD1 or TRBD2 (5 bases each). This CDR3 region has 14 residues. Germline CDR1 is KGHDR and CDR2 is SFDVKD. The ends were cut back, 5 bases at V and 4 bases at J, with 11 bases in the middle. CDR3 coding DNA: TGTGCCACCAGTGTAGGGGACGTATACAATGAGCAGTTCTTC. This translates into CATSVGDVYNEQFF.

This clonotype was seen a handful of times. The V call is TRBV6-5, the J call TRBJ1-5; tentatively, D is TRBD1 (5 bases). V lost 11 bases and J lost 0, with 20 bases in between. Germline-derived CDR1 and CDR2 are MNHEY and SVGAGI. The CDR3 is 16 amino acids. The CDR3 loop reads CASSEGWDDSNQPQHF. CDR3 DNA sequence: TGTGCCTCCTCGGAGGGGTGGGATGATAGCAATCAGCCCCAGCATTTT.

The chain uses TRBV11-1 and TRBJ2-1; no definite D call. Trimming stripped 1 base from V and 4 bases from J, with 17 bases between. Germline V gene data show CDR1 as SGHAT and CDR2 as FQDESV (reference sequence). CDR3 length equals 17 residues. The CDR3 coding sequence is TGTGCCAGCAGCTTAGTCACCGGGCAGGTGACGTACAATGAGCAGTTCTTC. This sequence encodes CASSLVTGQVTYNEQFF. The whole variable domain, filled in from reference TRBV11-1 and TRBJ2-1, reads EAEVAQSPRYKITEKSQAVAFWCDPISGHATLYWYRQILGQGPELLVQFQDESVVDDSQLPKDRFSAERLKGVDSTLKIQPAELGDSAMYLCASSLVTGQVTYNEQFFGPGTRLTVL.

This clonotype was found many times. The V and J genes are TRBV20-1 and TRBJ2-7, with 8 nucleotides matching TRBD2. The CDR3 consists of 14 residues. From germline, CDR1 is DFQATT and CDR2 SNEGSKA (reference sequence). The DNA of the CDR3 is TGCAGCACGTTCGGGGGGGATTCCTCCTACGAGCAGTACTTC. Protein product: CSTFGGDSSYEQYF.

This clonotype has only a few counts. V gene TRBV7-8 combines with J gene TRBJ2-6; D possibly corresponds to TRBD1 (9 bases). This CDR3 is 18 amino acids long. Germline V gene sequence: CDR1 SGHVS, CDR2 FQNEAQ. With 4 bases removed from V and 0 bases from J, the gap between germline ends came to 16 bases. The CDR3 bases are TGTGCCAGCAGCTCGGGACAGGGACTAGACTCTGGGGCCAACGTCCTGACTTTC. Its translation is CASSSGQGLDSGANVLTF.

Many counts were recorded for this clonotype. This sequence joins TRBV1 and TRBJ2-5; TRBD1, the table's D call, lacks a check against the DNA. TRBV1 is a pseudogene segment. The CDR3 has 15 residues. CDR3 in amino acids: CTSSQVSPPTETQYF. Written as DNA, the CDR3 is TGCACCAGCAGCCAAGTCTCCCCCCCCACAGAGACCCAGTACTTC.

This clonotype appeared a few times. J is TRBJ2-3 and V is TRBV6-5; TRBD1 aligns across 10 bases. The CDR3 sequence is 15 residues long. Germline assignment: CDR1 MNHEY and CDR2 SVGAGI. V dropped 5 bases and J dropped 4; count of bases not matched to a gene: 6. Here the CDR3 DNA reads TGTGCCAGCAGTCTGGGACAGGGGAGGGCAGATACGCAGTATTTT. It is translated as CASSLGQGRADTQYF.

This clonotype has at least ten counts. The CDR3 loop is CASSPPIQGFSTEAFF. In DNA form, the CDR3 reads TGTGCCAGCAGTCCACCTATACAGGGTTTCAGCACTGAAGCTTTCTTT. This chain joins TRBV6-6 and TRBJ1-1; tentative D call: TRBD1 (6 bases). The V end lost 5 bases, the J end lost 4 bases, and 20 bases lay between the germline ends. The germline V gene encodes CDR1 MNHNY and CDR2 SVGAGI (reference sequence). The CDR3 runs to 16 residues.

In the case of this clonotype: Just one base apart from a much larger clone, this may be a read error. This chain joins TRBV12-3 or TRBV12-4 and TRBJ2-1; 9 bases are a match to TRBD1. The DNA end favors TRBJ2-7, so the J call may be wrong. This CDR3 comprises 14 residues. In DNA, the CDR3 is TGTGCCAGCAGGGGACAGGGAATGTACGATGAGCAGTACTTC. Protein: CASRGQGMYDEQYF.

This clonotype was recorded at least ten times. The V gene is TRBV12-5, the J gene TRBJ1-1; TRBD1 aligns across 8 bases. The germline CDR1 and CDR2 sequences are LGHNT and FRNRAP. Trimming took 8 bases from V and 8 from J; bases not matched to a gene: 10. The CDR3 is made up of 13 amino acids. DNA of the CDR3: TGTGCTAGTACTAGGACAGGGACGACCGAAGCTTTCTTT. Its protein product is CASTRTGTTEAFF.

The chain is built from TRBV2 and TRBJ2-5; perhaps TRBD2 as D (6 bases). The length of the CDR3 is 15 residues. CDR1 is SNHLY and CDR2 is FYNNEI in the germline V gene. V was trimmed by 5 bases and J by 2 bases, leaving 15 bases between them. The CDR3 DNA sequence: TGTGCCAGCAGTTTTGACCCGACTAGACAAGAGACCCAGTACTTC. Translation: CASSFDPTRQETQYF. Based on the CDR3 plus reference TRBV2 and TRBJ2-5, the full variable domain is EPEVTQTPSHQVTQMGQEVILRCVPISNHLYFYWYRQILGQKVEFLVSFYNNEISEKSEIFDDQFSVERPDGSNFTLKIRSTKLEDSAMYFCASSFDPTRQETQYFGPGTRLLVL.

This chain uses TRBV7-2 with TRBJ1-5, with TRBD1 as a possible D gene (5 bases). Per germline, CDR1 SGHTA and CDR2 FQGNSA. V was shortened by 1 base and J by 7 bases, with 14 bases between the two germline ends. The CDR3 has 15 residues. The CDR3 region has the DNA TGTGCCAGCAGCTTAGGTTCAGGGAGCGGACAGCCCCAGCATTTT. Translation gives CASSLGSGSGQPQHF.

This clonotype occurred a few times. The genes are TRBV5-6 and TRBJ1-2; D ambiguous. The CDR3 length is 15 residues. V dropped 1 base and J dropped 6 bases, with 16 bases sitting between them. Germline V gene data show CDR1 as SGHDT and CDR2 as YYEEEE. The DNA for the CDR3 is TGTGCCAGCAGCTTGTATTCAGGAGGGTACCATGGCTACACCTTC. Its protein product is CASSLYSGGYHGYTF.

There are a few counts of this clonotype. V is TRBV4-3 and J is TRBJ1-2; maybe TRBD1 (5 bases). The CDR3 contains 14 residues. Germline V CDR1 and CDR2: LGHNA, YSLEER. Between the trimmed V and J ends, which lost 4 bases and 4 bases, there was a span of 13 bases. The CDR3 sequence is CASSPQGFVYGYTF. The CDR3 DNA reads as TGCGCCAGCAGCCCGCAGGGTTTTGTCTATGGCTACACCTTC.